Listed below are T cell receptor beta chains from one sample, sequenced in a study of radiation and T cells in renal cell carcinoma. Libraries were prepared by immunoSEQ multiplex PCR; TCRdb keeps only in-frame clonotypes and omits some of them. The profile shows approximately 120,000 clones, approximately 78% of them singletons. The specimen comprised blood, sampled from a patient whose treatment included radiotherapy and nephrectomy. The receptors stem from a woman aged 55-70 years with renal cell carcinoma. Each CDR3 is given with its conserved first and last residue. D genes are given only for firm matches. Rows may omit the clone size; those that give it use once, few, many or a size class.

size | J | D | V | CDR3 | DNA
NA | TRBJ1-1 | TRBD1 | TRBV29-1 | CSVERGTVMNTEAFF | TGCAGCGTTGAACGCGGGACAGTCATGAACACTGAAGCTTTCTTT
NA | TRBJ2-3 | NA | TRBV20-1 | CSARDTDTQYF | TGCAGTGCTAGAGATACAGATACGCAGTATTTT
NA | TRBJ2-7 | NA | TRBV7-6 | CASSLGDPYEQYF | TGTGCCAGCAGCTTAGGGGACCCCTACGAGCAGTACTTC
NA | TRBJ1-1 | NA | TRBV2 | CASSEDRAGEAFF | TGTGCCAGCAGTGAAGACAGGGCGGGTGAAGCTTTCTTT
NA | TRBJ2-3 | TRBD1 | TRBV6-5 | CASSYGTGGGTDTQYF | TGTGCCAGCAGTTACGGGACAGGGGGAGGAACAGATACGCAGTATTTT
NA | TRBJ2-3 | NA | TRBV10-3 | CAISGNDRVTDTQYF | TGTGCCATCAGTGGGAATGACAGAGTCACAGATACGCAGTATTTT
NA | TRBJ2-2 | NA | TRBV7-3 | CASSLNGVTNTGELFF | TGTGCCAGCAGCTTAAATGGGGTGACCAACACCGGGGAGCTGTTTTTT
NA | TRBJ2-3 | TRBD1 | TRBV5-1 | CASSLETGGDADTQYF | TGCGCCAGCAGCTTGGAGACAGGGGGCGATGCAGATACGCAGTATTTT
NA | TRBJ1-3 | NA | TRBV7-9 | CASSINGVPGNTIYF | TGTGCCAGCAGCATAAATGGGGTCCCAGGAAACACCATATATTTT
NA | TRBJ1-5 | NA | TRBV5-1 | CASSLEVNQPQHF | TGCGCCAGCAGCTTGGAGGTGAATCAGCCCCAGCATTTT
NA | TRBJ1-2 | NA | TRBV5-1 | CASSLGRGGGYTF | TGCGCCAGCAGCCTCGGGCGGGGGGGAGGCTACACCTTC
NA | TRBJ2-1 | NA | TRBV11-2 | CASSLVGNEQFF | TGTGCCAGCAGCTTAGTGGGGAATGAGCAGTTCTTC
NA | TRBJ2-7 | TRBD2 | TRBV4-1 | CASSQVAGLSSYEQYF | TGCGCCAGCAGCCAAGTAGCGGGCTTGAGCTCCTACGAGCAGTACTTC
NA | TRBJ1-1 | NA | TRBV28 | CASSSLGGTNTEAFF | TGTGCCAGCAGTTCCCTCGGGGGAACGAACACTGAAGCTTTCTTT
once | TRBJ1-6 | TRBD1 | TRBV6-6 | CASSIGTGLNSPLHF | TGTGCCAGCAGTATTGGGACAGGACTGAATTCACCCCTCCACTTT
NA | TRBJ2-1 | NA | TRBV4-1 | CASSHSDLAEQFF | TGCGCCAGCAGCCATTCGGACCTGGCGGAGCAGTTCTTC
NA | TRBJ1-1 | NA | TRBV7-3 | CASSVGRNTEAFF | TGTGCCAGCAGCGTAGGGCGGAACACTGAAGCTTTCTTT
NA | TRBJ2-5 | NA | TRBV5-4 | CASSLGTGQETQYF | TGTGCCAGCAGCTTGGGTACAGGGCAAGAGACCCAGTACTTC
NA | TRBJ1-2 | NA | TRBV6-6 | CASSYREGYGYTF | TGTGCCAGCAGTTACAGGGAGGGCTATGGCTACACCTTC
NA | TRBJ2-3 | TRBD2 | TRBV28 | CASSIRTSGGLKFTDTQYF | TGTGCCAGCAGTATTCGGACTAGCGGGGGGTTAAAATTCACAGATACGCAGTATTTT
NA | TRBJ1-2 | NA | TRBV6-5 | CASRPTFFYGYTF | TGTGCCAGCCGTCCGACCTTTTTCTATGGCTACACCTTC
few | TRBJ1-6 | NA | TRBV19 | CASGTPDNSPLHF | TGTGCCAGTGGGACACCTGATAATTCACCCCTCCACTTT
NA | TRBJ1-2 | TRBD1 | TRBV9 | CASSDLRGAYGYTF | TGTGCCAGCAGCGACCTCAGGGGGGCCTATGGCTACACCTTC
NA | TRBJ1-1 | NA | TRBV5-1 | CASSFAILNTEAFF | TGCGCCAGCAGCTTTGCGATATTGAACACTGAAGCTTTCTTT
NA | TRBJ1-2 | NA | TRBV6-5 | CAISELNSYGYTF | TGTGCCATCAGTGAGTTAAACAGCTATGGCTACACCTTC
NA | TRBJ2-7 | NA | TRBV7-2 | CASSLVTGTYEQYF | TGTGCCAGCAGCTTAGTCACAGGTACCTACGAGCAGTACTTC
NA | TRBJ1-4 | NA | TRBV7-2 | CASSLFQGSNEKLFF | TGTGCCAGCAGCTTATTCCAGGGGTCTAATGAAAAACTGTTTTTT
NA | TRBJ2-7 | NA | TRBV7-3 | CASSAHRDNHEQYF | TGTGCCAGCAGCGCGCACCGGGACAACCACGAGCAGTACTTC
NA | TRBJ2-7 | NA | TRBV7-2 | CASSLGRTFSFQYF | TGTGCCAGCAGCTTAGGTAGAACTTTCAGCTTCCAGTACTTC
few | TRBJ1-6 | NA | TRBV19 | CASSIVVRESPLHF | TGTGCCAGTAGTATAGTCGTCCGGGAGTCACCCCTCCACTTT
NA | TRBJ2-7 | TRBD1 | TRBV6-4 | CASLGASAGQEDLYEQYF | TGTGCCAGCCTAGGAGCGAGCGCGGGACAGGAGGACTTGTACGAGCAGTACTTC
NA | TRBJ2-3 | NA | TRBV7-6 | CASSSGRRTNTQYF | TGTGCCAGCAGCTCGGGACGTCGTACAAATACGCAGTATTTT
NA | TRBJ1-3 | NA | TRBV5-1 | CASSFPESSGNTIYF | TGCGCCAGCAGCTTTCCGGAGAGCTCTGGAAACACCATATATTTT
NA | TRBJ1-6 | TRBD1 | TRBV27 | CASSPIQGATYNSPLHF | TGTGCCAGCAGTCCGATTCAGGGGGCAACGTATAATTCACCCCTCCACTTT
NA | TRBJ1-6 | NA | TRBV27 | CASSLGIDYNSPLHF | TGTGCCAGCAGTTTAGGGATCGACTATAATTCACCCCTCCACTTT
few | TRBJ1-1 | TRBD1 | TRBV11-3 | CASSLVGQANTEAFF | TGTGCCAGCAGCTTAGTGGGACAGGCAAACACTGAAGCTTTCTTT
NA | TRBJ2-7 | NA | TRBV6-1 | CASRDRIYYEQYF | TGTGCCAGCAGGGACAGAATTTACTACGAGCAGTACTTC
once | TRBJ1-2 | TRBD1 | TRBV7-9 | CASSLPGGVDGYTF | TGTGCCAGCAGCTTGCCAGGGGGCGTCGATGGCTACACCTTC
NA | TRBJ2-1 | NA | TRBV5-4 | CASSLDGSYNEQFF | TGTGCCAGCAGCTTGGATGGCTCATACAATGAGCAGTTCTTC
NA | TRBJ2-1 | TRBD1 | TRBV6-5 | CASSRQGYNEQFF | TGTGCCAGCAGTAGACAGGGGTACAATGAGCAGTTCTTC
few | TRBJ1-1 | NA | TRBV27 | CASSFGAEAFF | TGTGCCAGCAGTTTTGGGGCTGAAGCTTTCTTT
few | TRBJ1-2 | TRBD1 | TRBV5-1 | CASSEPGQGASGYTF | TGCGCCAGCAGCGAACCGGGACAGGGGGCGTCTGGCTACACCTTC
NA | TRBJ1-3 | TRBD1 | TRBV7-6 | CASSLVGRGPGNTIYF | TGTGCCAGCAGCTTAGTGGGTAGGGGGCCAGGAAACACCATATATTTT
once | TRBJ2-4 | NA | TRBV4-2 | CASSQPAFGSRDKSIQYF | TGTGCCAGCAGCCAACCGGCGTTTGGGTCCAGGGACAAAAGCATTCAGTACTTC